This T cell receptor beta chain was recorded in a study of blood T cells in healthy people across ages. Combining a sample-barcoded 5' primer with a J-beta primer mix, a second PCR ran for about 7 to 11 cycles. The authors tagged each cDNA molecule using a template-switch adaptor with 12 random nucleotides. TCRdb reanalysed the 5' RACE reads using MiXCR and keeps one entry per CDR3 protein. The table has around 1.7 million distinct CDR3 sequences, 28% seen once. V trimming: 6 bases; J trimming: 4 bases; junction bases outside the gene matches: 8. The CDR3 is 14 amino acids. The V gene's germline CDR1 is DFQATT and CDR2 SNEGSKA (reference sequence).

Sequenced sample: blood. The receptor comes from a woman aged 25 to 39 in good health. The chain couples TRBV20-1 to TRBJ2-1; 8 positions match TRBD2. This chain's CDR3 is CSAASTSGYNEQFF. CDR3 DNA: TGCAGTGCGGCGTCTACTAGCGGTTACAATGAGCAGTTCTTC.